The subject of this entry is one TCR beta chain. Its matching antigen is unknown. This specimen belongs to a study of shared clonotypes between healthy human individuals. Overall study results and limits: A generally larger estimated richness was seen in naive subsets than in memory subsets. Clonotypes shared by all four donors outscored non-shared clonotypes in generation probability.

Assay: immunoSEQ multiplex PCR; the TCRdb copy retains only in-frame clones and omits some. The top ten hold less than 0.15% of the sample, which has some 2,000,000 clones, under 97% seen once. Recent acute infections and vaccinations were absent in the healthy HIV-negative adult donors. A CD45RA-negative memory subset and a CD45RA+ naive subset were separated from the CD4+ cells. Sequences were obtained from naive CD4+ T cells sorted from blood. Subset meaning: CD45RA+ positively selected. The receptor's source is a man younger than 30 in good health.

The CDR3 DNA follows: TGTGCCAGCAGCCCGTGGACAGGGATTTACGAGCAGTACTTC. It translates to CASSPWTGIYEQYF. This chain uses TRBV11-2 with TRBJ2-5; TRBD1 aligns across 8 bases. The DNA matches TRBJ2-7 better at its end, which makes the J call doubtful. Germline V gene sequence: CDR1 SGHAT, CDR2 FQNNGV. This CDR3 comprises 14 residues.